The TCR beta chain described here comes from a study of blood T cell repertoires in COVID-19. Study in general: The United States, Italy and Spain provided the acute and convalescent COVID-19 samples.

Cohort placement rested on clinical history that participants reported themselves. In the original processing: Counts of nucleated cells, estimated from reference gene primer amplification, were obtained. Sequenced by immunoSEQ multiplex PCR; TCRdb stores in-frame clones only, minus some. That table is the source of V, J and clone size, and D and trimming were worked out from the DNA. This sample carries under 200,000 clones, around 83% of them seen once, and the ten largest clones take about 3.5%. Trimming stripped 4 bases from V and 3 bases from J, with 10 bases between. Germline CDR1 is SGHNT and CDR2 is YYREEE (reference sequence). There are 13 residues in the CDR3.

The chain links TRBV5-4 to TRBJ1-1; D is unclear. The sequence was obtained from a woman between 50 and 59 years old in a cohort exposed to, infected with or recovered from COVID-19 (not recorded which). The sample was PBMCs or T cells enriched from blood (not recorded which). The CDR3 region has the DNA TGTGCCAGCAGCCCAAAAACGGACACTGAAGCTTTCTTT. Protein sequence: CASSPKTDTEAFF.